This entry concerns a single T cell receptor beta chain. This record belongs to a study of cytomegalovirus exposure and HLA in healthy donors. The CDR3 totals 16 residues. Germline CDR1 LGHNA, CDR2 YSLEER. Trimming left V 4 bases short and J 4 bases short, with 19 bases between. Vbeta (60) and Jbeta (13) primers were used in the PCR. Sequenced by immunoSEQ multiplex PCR; TCRdb stores in-frame clones only, minus some. The table for this sample gives tens of thousands of clones. The rearrangement links TRBV4-3 to TRBJ1-2, with D perhaps matching TRBD1 (5 bases). This clonotype originated in a woman aged 40 to 55 in good health and CMV-seronegative. Sequencing was performed on PBMCs. CDR3 in amino acids: CASSLFTGGTIYGYTF. CDR3 sequence (DNA): TGCGCCAGCAGCCTTTTCACGGGGGGGACGATCTATGGCTACACCTTC.